These 23 T cell receptor beta chains were all obtained from the same sample, sequenced in a study of T cells after posttransplantation cyclophosphamide. The method was immunoSEQ multiplex PCR; TCRdb's version includes in-frame clones alone and lacks a portion of them. Altogether tens of thousands of clones were found in the sample, and no singletons occur. The sequenced sample was PBMCs. The receptors were sampled from a woman aged 25 to 39 in good health and a related stem cell transplant donor.

This clone was counted between two and nine times. This chain joins TRBV7-6 and TRBJ1-3; D gene uncertain. V lost 6 bases and J lost 0, with 18 bases in between. Per germline, CDR1 SGHVS and CDR2 FNYEAQ. The length of the CDR3 is 17 residues. The CDR3 spells CASSFYPPGGSGNTIYF. The CDR3 DNA is TGTGCCAGCAGTTTTTATCCTCCGGGTGGCTCTGGAAACACCATATATTTT.

This clone has ten or more counts. This rearrangement joins TRBV19 to TRBJ2-7; D might be TRBD2 (5 bases). V was trimmed by 4 bases and J by 6 bases, leaving 13 bases between them. Germline V CDR1 and CDR2: LNHDA, SQIVND (reference sequence). The CDR3 loop spans 13 amino acids. The CDR3 region has the DNA TGTGCCAGTAGTACGCGACTGGACTCCGAGCAGTACTTC. This encodes CASSTRLDSEQYF.

This clone was seen a few times. The chain employs TRBV7-2 and TRBJ2-2, with D perhaps matching TRBD1 (5 bases). The ends were cut back, 5 bases at V and 8 bases at J, with 12 bases in the middle. From germline, CDR1 is SGHTA and CDR2 FQGNSA. The CDR3 contains 13 residues. CDR3 sequence reads: CASSQNRGGELFF. The CDR3 nucleotides read TGTGCCAGCAGCCAAAATAGGGGTGGGGAGCTGTTTTTT. Full variable domain (remainder filled in from reference TRBV7-2 and TRBJ2-2): GAGVSQSPSNKVTEKGKDVELRCDPISGHTALYWYRQSLGQGLEFLIYFQGNSAPDKSGLPSDRFSAERTGGSVSTLTIQRTQQEDSAVYLCASSQNRGGELFFGEGSRLTVL.

At least ten counts were recorded for this clone. The chain uses TRBV2 and TRBJ2-5, with D perhaps TRBD2 (6 bases). The CDR3 consists of 15 residues. The V gene's germline CDR1 is SNHLY and CDR2 FYNNEI. V lost 5 bases, J lost 5 bases, and 18 bases lay in between. This chain's CDR3 is CASSYRRGGGETQYF. DNA for the CDR3: TGTGCCAGCAGTTATCGACGTGGAGGAGGGGAGACCCAGTACTTC.

This clone was counted only a few times. The chain recombines TRBV5-1 with TRBJ1-6; TRBD1 aligns across 12 bases. Germline CDR1 is SGHRS and CDR2 is YFSETQ. The CDR3 spans 15 residues. The V gene end was trimmed by 3 bases and the J gene end by 6 bases; junction bases not matched to a gene: 1. This CDR3 reads CASSWDRGLNSPLHF. The CDR3 region has the DNA TGCGCCAGCAGCTGGGACAGGGGGCTTAATTCACCCCTCCACTTT.

Many counts were recorded for this clone. V usage is TRBV6-4 and J usage is TRBJ2-3, with 7 bases lining up with TRBD2. Germline lookup yields CDR1 MRHNA and CDR2 SNTAGT. The length of the CDR3 is 16 residues. J gave up 1 base and V 0 bases, and 4 bases lay outside the gene matches. DNA for the CDR3: TGTGCCAGCAGTGACTCGGGGAGCGGGGGCACAGATACGCAGTATTTT. This encodes CASSDSGSGGTDTQYF.

The J gene is TRBJ2-5, the V gene TRBV9; D is uncertain. CDR3 length: 12 amino acids. Germline loops: CDR1 SGDLS, CDR2 YYNGEE. V was trimmed by 1 base and J by 2 bases, leaving 3 bases between them. This CDR3 is CASSVSQETQYF. The CDR3 DNA is TGTGCCAGCAGCGTATCGCAAGAGACCCAGTACTTC.

Many counts were recorded for this clone. As DNA, the CDR3 is TGCAGCGTTGAACGGGGTGCCAATGAGCAGTTCTTC. Translating it yields CSVERGANEQFF. This chain uses TRBV29-1 with TRBJ2-1; TRBD2 might be the D (5 bases). The CDR3 spans 12 residues. Germline V gene data show CDR1 as SQVTM and CDR2 as ANQGSEA. The V and J ends lost 2 bases and 6 bases respectively, with 8 bases between them.

This clone has just a few counts. This chain uses TRBV29-1 with TRBJ2-3, with D maybe TRBD2 (6 bases). V was shortened by 1 base and J by 4 bases, with 6 bases between the two germline ends. Germline V gives CDR1 SQVTM, CDR2 ANQGSEA. This CDR3 is 12 amino acids long. CDR3 nucleotide sequence: TGCAGCGTTGAAGGACTAGCAGATACGCAGTATTTT. Translated: CSVEGLADTQYF.

This clone has only a few counts. V usage is TRBV6-5 and J usage is TRBJ2-3; TRBD2 aligns across 7 bases. CDR3 size: 14 residues. Trimming removed 5 bases from V and 4 bases from J; junction bases left unmatched: 6. Germline V CDR1 and CDR2: MNHEY, SVGAGI. CDR3 in amino acids: CASSPGLEPDTQYF. Here the CDR3 DNA reads TGTGCCAGCAGTCCTGGACTAGAGCCAGATACGCAGTATTTT.

At least ten counts were recorded for this clone. The J gene is TRBJ1-4, the V gene TRBV15, with 7 positions matching TRBD1. After removal of 2 bases from V and 7 bases from J, the junction contained 7 bases not matched to a gene. Per the germline V gene, CDR1 is LNHNV and CDR2 is YYDKDF (reference sequence). The length of the CDR3 is 15 residues. Here the CDR3 DNA reads TGTGCCACCAGCAGAAAAAGGGGGCGAACTGAAAAACTGTTTTTT. Translated: CATSRKRGRTEKLFF.

The table lists this clone with many counts. V is TRBV2 and J is TRBJ1-1; possible D gene TRBD1, 6 bases. Per the germline V gene, CDR1 is SNHLY and CDR2 is FYNNEI. The CDR3 runs to 14 residues. V was shortened by 6 bases and J by 4 bases, with 15 bases between the two germline ends. The CDR3: CASRSTGRGTEAFF. CDR3 DNA: TGTGCCAGCAGATCCACGGGCAGGGGCACTGAAGCTTTCTTT.

The chain has TRBV9 and TRBJ2-1, with a weak D call TRBD2 (5 bases). There are 16 residues in the CDR3. CDR1 and CDR2 (germline): SGDLS, YYNGEE. V was shortened by 0 bases and J by 0 bases, with 10 bases between the two germline ends. The CDR3 coding sequence is TGTGCCAGCAGCGTAGGTGGCGGAGGCTCCTACAATGAGCAGTTCTTC. Its translation: CASSVGGGGSYNEQFF.

This clone was observed many times. The rearrangement joins TRBV9 to TRBJ2-6; TRBD2 might be the D (5 bases). The CDR3 is 16 residues long. V lost 4 bases and J 4 bases, leaving 15 bases between the germline ends. Germline CDR1 SGDLS, CDR2 YYNGEE. The CDR3 DNA sequence: TGTGCCAGCAGCCCGCGGGTCGCGGCCGGGGCCAACGTCCTGACTTTC. It yields the protein CASSPRVAAGANVLTF.

This clone was counted many times. This chain connects TRBV5-6 to TRBJ1-4; D unclear. CDR1 and CDR2 (germline): SGHDT, YYEEEE. This CDR3 contains 13 residues. The V and J ends lost 3 bases and 8 bases respectively, with 11 bases between them. CDR3 bases: TGTGCCAGCAGCTCCTTGGTAAGCGAAAAACTGTTTTTT. It encodes CASSSLVSEKLFF.

This chain connects TRBV7-2 to TRBJ1-6; possibly TRBD1 for D (6 bases). V lost 0 bases to trimming and J lost 0 bases, with 21 bases between them. There are 21 residues in the CDR3. Per the germline V gene, CDR1 is SGHTA and CDR2 is FQGNSA. CDR3 in DNA: TGTGCCAGCAGCTTAGCCGACAGAAAAAGTGGGACAAGCTCCTATAATTCACCCCTCCACTTT. Its protein product is CASSLADRKSGTSSYNSPLHF.

This clone has only a few counts. The CDR3 sequence is CASSMRGGPPGETQYF. CDR3 in DNA: TGTGCCAGCTCAATGCGCGGGGGGCCCCCGGGAGAGACCCAGTACTTC. This chain connects TRBV18 to TRBJ2-5, with 8 bases lining up with TRBD2. V lost 5 bases, J lost 4 bases, and 12 bases stayed unmatched. The germline V gene has CDR1 KGHSH and CDR2 LQKENI. The CDR3 spans 16 residues.

This clone was seen repeatedly, ten times or more. The gene calls are TRBV6-6 and TRBJ2-3, with 10 nucleotides matching TRBD2. This CDR3 has 15 residues. The germline V gene has CDR1 MNHNY and CDR2 SVGAGI (reference sequence). With 7 bases clipped from V and 2 bases from J, the junction kept 6 bases outside the gene matches. The CDR3 DNA follows: TGTGCCAGCAAACCTCTAGCGGGGGTCACAGATACGCAGTATTTT. Its translation is CASKPLAGVTDTQYF.

This clone appeared many times. J is TRBJ2-4 and V is TRBV19; D is tentatively TRBD1 or TRBD2 (7 bases each). Trimming stripped 8 bases from V and 0 bases from J, with 14 bases between. The V gene's germline CDR1 is LNHDA and CDR2 SQIVND (reference sequence). The CDR3 spans 15 residues. CDR3 residues: CASSGRGLAKNIQYF. CDR3 DNA sequence: TGTGCCAGTTCTGGGAGGGGGCTAGCCAAAAACATTCAGTACTTC. The complete variable domain, with remaining parts taken from reference TRBV19 and TRBJ2-4, reads DGGITQSPKYLFRKEGQNVTLSCEQNLNHDAMYWYRQDPGQGLRLIYYSQIVNDFQKGDIAEGYSVSREKKESFPLTVTSAQKNPTAFYLCASSGRGLAKNIQYFGAGTRLSVL.

There are many counts of this clone. CDR3 protein: CASSGYREGVTEAFF. DNA for the CDR3: TGTGCCAGCAGTGGATACAGGGAAGGGGTCACTGAAGCTTTCTTT. The chain employs TRBV25-1 and TRBJ1-1; TRBD1 might be the D (6 bases). With 4 bases removed from V and 4 bases from J, the gap between germline ends came to 16 bases. The CDR3 loop spans 15 amino acids. Germline CDR1 MGHDK, CDR2 SYGVNS.

This clone turned up a few times. The rearrangement joins TRBV7-3 to TRBJ1-2, with D uncertain. V dropped 1 base and J dropped 1 base, with 4 bases sitting between them. Germline V gives CDR1 SGHTA, CDR2 FQGTGA. The CDR3 spans 13 residues. The CDR3 here is CASSLNSNYGYTF. CDR3 DNA sequence: TGTGCCAGCAGCTTAAACAGTAACTATGGCTACACCTTC.

J is TRBJ2-5 and V is TRBV7-9; 8 bases align to TRBD2. V was clipped by 0 bases and J by 5 bases; unmatched bases: 5. Germline CDR1 and CDR2: SEHNR and FQNEAQ (reference sequence). The CDR3 has 15 amino acids. CDR3 region: CASSLAGPSGETQYF. In DNA form, the CDR3 reads TGTGCCAGCAGCTTAGCCGGTCCTAGCGGGGAGACCCAGTACTTC.

Many counts were recorded for this clone. The chain combines TRBV7-2 with TRBJ1-2; 9 positions agree with TRBD1. Looked up from germline, CDR1 is SGHTA and CDR2 is FQGNSA. V lost 3 bases, J lost 7 bases, and 9 bases stayed unmatched. The CDR3 has 15 amino acids. CDR3 nucleotide sequence: TGTGCCAGCAGCTTTGCCGGGACAGGGCACTCTGGCTACACCTTC. Translated: CASSFAGTGHSGYTF. The full variable domain, its missing parts supplied by reference TRBV7-2 and TRBJ1-2, is GAGVSQSPSNKVTEKGKDVELRCDPISGHTALYWYRQSLGQGLEFLIYFQGNSAPDKSGLPSDRFSAERTGGSVSTLTIQRTQQEDSAVYLCASSFAGTGHSGYTFGSGTRLTVV.